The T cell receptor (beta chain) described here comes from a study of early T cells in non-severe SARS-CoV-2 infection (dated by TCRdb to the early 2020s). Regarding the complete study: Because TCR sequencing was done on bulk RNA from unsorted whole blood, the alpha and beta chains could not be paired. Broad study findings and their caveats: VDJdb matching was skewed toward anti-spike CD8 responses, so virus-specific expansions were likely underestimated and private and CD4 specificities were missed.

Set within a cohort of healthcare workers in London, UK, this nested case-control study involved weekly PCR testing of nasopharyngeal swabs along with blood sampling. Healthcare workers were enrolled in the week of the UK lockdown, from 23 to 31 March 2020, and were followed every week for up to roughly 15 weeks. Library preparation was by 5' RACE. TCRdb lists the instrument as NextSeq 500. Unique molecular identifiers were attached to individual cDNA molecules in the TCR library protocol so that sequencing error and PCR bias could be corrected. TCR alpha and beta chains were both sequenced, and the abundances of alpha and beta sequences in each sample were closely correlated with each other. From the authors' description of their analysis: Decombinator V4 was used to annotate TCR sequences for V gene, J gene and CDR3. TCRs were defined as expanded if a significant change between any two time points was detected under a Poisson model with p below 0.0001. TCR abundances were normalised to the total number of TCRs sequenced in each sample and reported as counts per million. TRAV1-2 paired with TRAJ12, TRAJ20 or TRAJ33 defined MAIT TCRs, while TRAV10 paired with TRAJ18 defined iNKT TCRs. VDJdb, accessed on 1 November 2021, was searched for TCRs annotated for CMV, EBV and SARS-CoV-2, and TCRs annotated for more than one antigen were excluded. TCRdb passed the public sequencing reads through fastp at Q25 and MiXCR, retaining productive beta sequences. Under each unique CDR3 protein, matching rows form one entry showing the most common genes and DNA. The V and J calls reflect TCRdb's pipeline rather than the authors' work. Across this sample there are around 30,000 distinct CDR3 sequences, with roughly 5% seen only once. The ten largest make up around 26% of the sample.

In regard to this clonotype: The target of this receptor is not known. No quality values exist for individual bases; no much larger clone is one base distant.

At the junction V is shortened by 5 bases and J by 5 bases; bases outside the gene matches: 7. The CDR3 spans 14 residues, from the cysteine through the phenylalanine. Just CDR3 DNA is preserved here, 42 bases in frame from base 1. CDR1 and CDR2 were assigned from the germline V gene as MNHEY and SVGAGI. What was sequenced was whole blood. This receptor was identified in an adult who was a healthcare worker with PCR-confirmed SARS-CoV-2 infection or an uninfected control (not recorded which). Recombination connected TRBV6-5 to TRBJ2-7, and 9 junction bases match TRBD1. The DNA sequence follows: TGTGCCAGCAGTAACAGGGGGCCCCCGGACGAGCAGTACTTC. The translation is CASSNRGPPDEQYF.